The next 7 T cell receptor beta chains were all read from a single sample in a study of cytomegalovirus exposure and HLA in healthy donors (TCRdb year 2017). Library generation was performed with the immunoSEQ multiplex PCR assay. For the multiplex PCR, a mixture combining 60 forward primers for TCR Vbeta segments and 13 reverse primers for TCR Jbeta segments was used. This immuneACCESS table, as held by TCRdb, lists in-frame sequences with V and J called but not all clones. Of the missing ones, under half trace to an unresolved V gene in checked studies; the others have no known cause. In this sample the table shows tens of thousands of clones, approximately 75% of which occur a single time. 4% to 5% of the sample belongs to the ten largest clones. The sequenced sample consisted of PBMCs. These receptors originate from a man in his fifties or sixties in good health and CMV-seronegative.

The chain is built from TRBV6-1 and TRBJ1-2; D perhaps matches TRBD1 (5 bases). Germline CDR1 is MNHNS and CDR2 is SASEGT. V was clipped by 3 bases and J by 3 bases, with 11 bases between them. CDR3 length: 14 residues. CDR3 amino acids: CASSDRAAYYGYTF. The CDR3, as DNA: TGTGCCAGCAGTGACAGGGCCGCGTACTATGGCTACACCTTC.

The CDR3 spells CASTGGALNEQFF. Here the CDR3 DNA reads TGTGCCAGCACCGGGGGGGCCCTCAATGAGCAGTTCTTC. The rearrangement uses TRBV6-6 and TRBJ2-1; 8 positions agree with TRBD2. This CDR3 contains 13 residues. Germline loops: CDR1 MNHNY, CDR2 SVGAGI (reference sequence). J was trimmed by 6 bases and V by 7 bases; bases with no gene match: 5.

This chain connects TRBV7-3 to TRBJ2-2, with TRBD2 as a possible D gene (7 bases). V lost 7 bases to trimming and J lost 5 bases, with 17 bases between them. CDR3 length: 15 residues. CDR1 is SGHTA, CDR2 FQGTGA, per germline. CDR3 nucleotides: TGTGCCAGCACTAGGGGGGGGACCGATACCGGGGAGCTGTTTTTT. Amino acids: CASTRGGTDTGELFF.

The J gene is TRBJ2-1, the V gene TRBV7-9; the match to TRBD1 covers 7 bases. CDR1 SEHNR and CDR2 FQNEAQ come from the germline V gene (reference sequence). Trimming at V came to 1 base and at J to 9 bases, leaving 12 bases not matched to a gene. CDR3 length: 16 residues. The CDR3 DNA reads as TGTGCCAGCAGCTTAGATAGCCGCGGACAGGCGGGTGAGCAGTTCTTC. Protein product: CASSLDSRGQAGEQFF.

The chain has TRBV10-1 and TRBJ2-1, with 9 positions matching TRBD2. Germline V gene data show CDR1 as WNHNN and CDR2 as SYGVQD (reference sequence). V shed 6 bases and J 0 bases; nucleotides not matched to a gene: 15. The CDR3 has 19 residues. DNA for the CDR3: TGCGCCAGCAGCCCCGGGTTGAGCGGGGGGCCCGACTCCTACAATGAGCAGTTCTTC. This translates into CASSPGLSGGPDSYNEQFF.

The chain uses TRBV18 and TRBJ1-6; a weak D match, TRBD1 (6 bases). The CDR3 is 14 residues long. Germline assignment: CDR1 KGHSH and CDR2 LQKENI. V was shortened by 2 bases and J by 7 bases, with 9 bases between the two germline ends. CDR3 sequence reads: CASSPGRGNSPLHF. The CDR3 region has the DNA TGTGCCAGCTCACCAGGAAGGGGGAATTCACCCCTCCACTTT.

This chain joins TRBV5-1 and TRBJ1-1, with a tentative D call TRBD1 (6 bases). The CDR3 sequence is 15 residues long. Germline loops: CDR1 SGHRS, CDR2 YFSETQ. V lost 0 bases to trimming and J lost 4 bases, with 13 bases between them. The CDR3 DNA sequence: TGCGCCAGCAGCTTGGACCCGGGACACGGCACTGAAGCTTTCTTT. Translating it yields CASSLDPGHGTEAFF.